The T cell receptor (beta chain) under discussion was sequenced for a study of blood T cell repertoires in COVID-19 (dated by TCRdb to the early 2020s). Study-wide context: The collaborator samples originated in the United States, Italy and Spain and spanned the acute and convalescent phases of COVID-19. The material from the prospective study consisted of cDNA or gDNA derived from T cells, B-cell-depleted T cells, or PBMCs. Deeply sampled blood TCRbeta repertoires from subjects exposed to, actively infected with, or recovered from COVID-19 were included in the dataset. The repertoires were released in a freely available public database intended as a resource for research on the immune response to SARS-CoV-2. The samples were drawn from the first 160 participants of the ongoing ImmuneRACE study and from 1,254 subjects provided by 6 global collaborators. A de-identified subject ID, COVID-19 status, age in years and sex were almost always included in the sample metadata. Where available, HLA class I and class II types were obtained from metadata supplied by the sample provider rather than from assay-based typing.

TCRbeta CDR3 regions were amplified from genomic DNA by means of the immunoSEQ Assay, a bias-controlled multiplex PCR. The paper's processing steps were these. Nucleated cell counts per sample were estimated from amplification of reference gene primers within the assay. Sequence reads were collapsed and filtered to measure the absolute abundance of every unique TCRbeta CDR3 rearrangement. Productive Simpson clonality was computed per sample as the square root of Simpson's diversity index over productive rearrangements. TCRdb took this table from immuneACCESS and kept in-frame rearrangements with V and J called. Such tables lack part of the clones; where checked against another copy, unresolved V genes explain under half of the gap, and the rest is unexplained. V and J calls and clone size follow that table, whereas D and trimming were derived from the DNA. The sample table lists about 42,000 clones, roughly nine tenths of them with a count of one. The biggest ten clones account for about 8.3% of the sample.

Findings and caveats that apply to the study as a whole: Clinical and demographic metadata were provided uncurated, with the amount varying by source and participant.

Each collaborating institution followed its own protocols to collect whole blood in K2EDTA tubes. For TCRbeta analysis, collaborators shipped samples as frozen whole blood, isolated PBMCs, or DNA extracted from either of those sample types. On this clone: It has no known antigen specificity. Base qualities are not provided; no much larger clone lies one nucleotide away.

V ends up 4 bases short and J 4 bases short, with an unmatched junction base count of 10. Looking up the germline V gene yields CDR1 KGHSH and CDR2 LQKENI. From cysteine to phenylalanine, the CDR3 is 16 amino acids long. Only CDR3 DNA remains: 48 bases, in frame from the first base. The sequenced material came from peripheral blood. The origin of this receptor is a man aged 45 to 65 with active COVID-19. The receptor chain draws on TRBV18 and TRBJ2-5; 9 bases in the middle match TRBD2. In nucleotides, the sequence is TGTGCCAGCTCACTTCTATCTAGCGGGATAGGAGAGACCCAGTACTTC. Protein translation: CASSLLSSGIGETQYF.